This TCR beta chain was retrieved from a study of shared clonotypes between healthy human individuals (dated by TCRdb to the early 2020s). Describing the broader study: The cohort included three men and two women between 18 and 49 years of age. To increase sequencing depth and limit assay-specific biases, different laboratories used diverse techniques to prepare libraries and sequence TCR repertoires. For each donor, CD4 naive and CD4 memory were each run on three plates, CD8 naive on two plates, and CD8 memory on one plate. Each donor's leukapheresis produced roughly between about 0.8 and 8.9 billion PBMCs. Blood TCR repertoires of several healthy adults were deeply sequenced to estimate repertoire size and the extent of clonotype sharing between individuals.

The donors were healthy, HIV-negative adults who had no recently reported acute infections or vaccinations. All donors were Caucasian adults living in Nashville, Tennessee, USA. CD4+ T cells were enriched through magnetic negative selection, after which naive cells were positively selected on CD45RA and the remaining negative fraction served as the memory subset. After blood collection by leukapheresis, PBMCs were isolated using Ficoll-Histopaque density gradient centrifugation and then cryopreserved in the vapor phase of liquid nitrogen. Analytical flow cytometry was used to check the purity and quantity of every magnetically sorted T cell population. Genomic DNA was isolated from every sorted fraction and measured by UV absorbance on a Nanodrop 2000c. The germline V gene gives CDR1 as MGHDK and CDR2 as SYGVNS. Reading from cysteine to phenylalanine, the CDR3 counts 16 amino acids. CDR3 DNA only is kept here, 48 bases in frame from base 1. The trim is 8 bases for V and 0 bases for J, with a gap of 16 bases between the germline ends.

Using the deep immunoSEQ assay, multiplex PCR amplified TCR CDR3 regions from genomic DNA. For each cell subset, the extracted genomic DNA was distributed evenly across all wells of several immunoSEQ 96-well plates, and each plate served as one replicate. For sorted subsets, roughly 190 ng of genomic DNA, equivalent to 25,000 to 35,000 T cell genomes, went into each replicate PCR. Purified libraries were measured with a Qubit 3.0 fluorometer, size-checked on a Bioanalyzer 2100, and measured again with the KAPA Library Quantification kit. A separate single-read 150-cycle Illumina NextSeq 550 flow cell was used to sequence each immunoSEQ 96-well plate. The authors' pipeline ran thus. Because the immunoSEQ output included only junctional sequences and no quality scores, the filtering could not be the same as the filtering used for full-length reads. Sequences were annotated with PyIR, a Python wrapper for IgBLAST v1.9, and V/J genes and CDR3 were assigned using IMGT germline references. Any read was removed if the V/J assignment was weak (E-value above 1e-6), the CDR3 was missing, or the read contained stop codons, out-of-frame junctions, or ambiguous translated residues. V3J clonotypes were defined as sequences sharing an identical inferred V gene, J gene, and CDR3 amino acid sequence. The percentage overlap between two repertoires was calculated by dividing the number of shared unique clonotypes by the size of the smaller repertoire. Repertoire richness was assessed with RTK rarefaction, the Chao1 estimator, and Recon v2.1 estimates of unobserved clonotypes. Generation probabilities for all TCRbeta clonotypes obtained by the gDNA method from a few donors were computed using OLGA. TCRdb's version of the immuneACCESS table is confined to in-frame rearrangements and falls short of the full clone set. An unresolved V gene accounts for under half of the shortfall where checked; the remainder is of unknown origin. V and J calls and clone size are copied from that table; D and trimming were computed from the DNA. In this sample the table shows 2 million to 2.5 million clones, approximately 95% of which occur a single time. The ten biggest clones cover about 0.39% of the sample.

Overall study outcomes, separate from this receptor: Even with the large sequencing depth, rarefaction of the sorted-subset datasets indicated that sequencing was incomplete. Higher generation probabilities were observed for clonotypes shared by all four sorted-subset donors than for non-shared clonotypes. Pairwise subsampling indicated that sequencing depth was expected to affect the degree of clonotype sharing among donors. Because the study included a small number of donors, the genetic and exposure-history diversity represented was limited. When a handful of donors were compared, the shared fraction of clonotypes was about 5.2% for naive CD4, around 4% for naive CD8, 2.3% for memory CD4, and less than 0.5% for memory CD8. Sampling was restricted to blood, and TCR repertoires in tissue are likely to differ from TCR repertoires in blood. Larger estimated clonotype richness was generally found for naive subsets than for memory subsets.

Turning to this clone: Its antigen target is currently unknown. One base away there is no much larger clone; base qualities are not given.

Recombination connected TRBV25-1 to TRBJ1-4, and TRBD1 may be the D gene, going by 5 matching bases. Material for sequencing was naive CD4+ T cells from PBMCs. Per the publication, the cell subset or site label means: CD45RA+ positively selected. The receptor was isolated from a young man in good health. Some clones in this sample may be carry-over from other donors' samples. In nucleotide form, the sequence is TGTGCCAGCGGACCCCTGGGAGGGGCAACTAATGAAAAACTGTTTTTT. It translates to CASGPLGGATNEKLFF.